Following are 27 T cell receptor beta chains from one sample sequenced in a study of blood T cells in healthy people across ages. A second PCR, run for roughly 7 to 12 cycles, used a sample-barcoded 5' primer plus a J-beta primer mix. TCRdb recomputed calls from the 5' RACE reads with MiXCR, one row per CDR3 protein. The data contain 1.8 million or so distinct CDR3 sequences, more than 35% of them singletons. The sequencing input was blood. The source is a human donor in good health.

This chain joins TRBV6-2 or TRBV6-3 and TRBJ1-5; D gene uncertain. Germline V gene data show CDR1 as MNHEY and CDR2 as SVGEGT. The V end lost 1 base, the J end lost 9 bases, and 7 bases lay between the germline ends. CDR3 size: 12 residues. CDR3 sequence reads: CASSYYGGPQHF. The DNA for the CDR3 is TGTGCCAGCAGTTACTACGGTGGGCCCCAGCATTTT.

Details on this clonotype: A junction boundary mismatches the germline segment, possibly from a read error. The chain couples TRBV27 to TRBJ1-6; 10 bases are a match to TRBD1. Per germline, CDR1 MNHEY and CDR2 SMNVEV (reference sequence). The CDR3 loop spans 16 amino acids. CDR3 nucleotides: TGTGTCAGCCATCCGGGACAGGGGTTTTCTAATTCACCCCTCCACTTT. It specifies CVSHPGQGFSNSPLHF.

The gene calls are TRBV28 and TRBJ2-7, with TRBD1 identical over 11 bases. This CDR3 has 16 residues. Germline CDR1 MDHEN, CDR2 SYDVKM. V lost 6 bases and J lost 5; bases outside the gene matches: 12. This CDR3 reads CASSLNLPGQGDEQYF. The CDR3, as DNA: TGTGCCAGCAGCCTAAACCTTCCGGGACAGGGGGACGAGCAGTACTTC.

V is TRBV30 and J is TRBJ1-5; maybe TRBD1 (5 bases). With 0 bases removed from V and 6 bases from J, the gap between germline ends came to 18 bases. The CDR3 spans 16 residues. The germline gives CDR1 GTSNPN, CDR2 SVGIG (reference sequence). CDR3 DNA: TGTGCCTGGAGTGTTCGACGGGGAAGGGACGGTCAGCCCCAGCATTTT. Amino acid sequence: CAWSVRRGRDGQPQHF.

The V call is TRBV6-1, the J call TRBJ2-1; no definite D call. The CDR3 is 14 residues long. Looked up from germline, CDR1 is MNHNS and CDR2 is SASEGT. V was pared by 3 bases and J by 0 bases, with 6 bases between. CDR3 residues: CASSEMSSYNEQFF. As DNA, the CDR3 is TGTGCCAGCAGTGAGATGAGCTCCTACAATGAGCAGTTCTTC.

This clonotype was counted many times. The rearrangement links TRBV4-3 to TRBJ2-1; D uncertain. Trimming removed 0 bases from V and 0 bases from J, with 6 bases in between. CDR1 and CDR2 (germline): LGHNA, YSLEER. There are 15 residues in the CDR3. This CDR3 is CASSQDSSSYNEQFF. DNA of the CDR3: TGCGCCAGCAGCCAAGATTCGAGCTCCTACAATGAGCAGTTCTTC.

In this sample, this clonotype turned up many times. The gene calls are TRBV4-1 and TRBJ2-7; maybe TRBD1 (6 bases). V shed 2 bases and J shed 2 bases, with 16 bases lying between them. There are 16 residues in the CDR3. Germline values: CDR1 MGHRA, CDR2 YSYEKL. CDR3: CASSQLPAGVTYEQYF. The CDR3 DNA reads as TGCGCCAGCAGCCAACTACCAGCAGGGGTGACCTACGAGCAGTACTTC.

The J gene is TRBJ1-3, the V gene TRBV30, with a weak D call TRBD1 (5 bases). Trimming removed 0 bases from V and 2 bases from J, with 11 bases in between. Germline lookup yields CDR1 GTSNPN and CDR2 SVGIG (reference sequence). The CDR3 loop spans 15 amino acids. As DNA, the CDR3 is TGTGCCTGGAGTGTGGGTTGGGGCGCTGGAAACACCATATATTTT. Protein: CAWSVGWGAGNTIYF.

This clonotype was seen a few times. This chain uses TRBV28 with TRBJ1-4, with a weak D call TRBD1 (6 bases). Per the germline V gene, CDR1 is MDHEN and CDR2 is SYDVKM. V lost 11 bases to trimming and J lost 6 bases, with 19 bases between them. CDR3 length equals 14 residues. CDR3 sequence reads: CAATGKRGYEKLFF. The CDR3 coding sequence is TGTGCCGCCACAGGGAAGAGAGGTTATGAAAAACTGTTTTTT. The variable domain in full, completed from reference TRBV28 and TRBJ1-4, reads DVKVTQSSRYLVKRTGEKVFLECVQDMDHENMFWYRQDPGLGLRLIYFSYDVKMKEKGDIPEGYSVSREKKERFSLILESASTNQTSMYLCAATGKRGYEKLFFGSGTQLSVL.

This clonotype has only a few counts. V usage is TRBV12-3 or TRBV12-4 and J usage is TRBJ1-3; tentative D call: TRBD1 (6 bases). This CDR3 has 15 amino acids. Trimming removed 7 bases from V and 1 base from J, with 14 bases in between. Here the CDR3 reads CASTPQGGSGNTIYF. The CDR3 DNA follows: TGTGCCAGCACCCCACAGGGAGGGTCTGGAAACACCATATATTTT.

This clonotype was observed a few times. The chain is built from TRBV7-2 and TRBJ2-1, with D possibly being TRBD2 (5 bases). V was trimmed by 5 bases and J by 0 bases, leaving 20 bases between them. This CDR3 comprises 18 residues. Germline CDR1 reads SGHTA; CDR2 reads FQGNSA. This CDR3 is CASSISLILEYSYNEQFF. CDR3 DNA sequence: TGTGCCAGCAGCATATCCCTAATACTAGAATACTCCTACAATGAGCAGTTCTTC.

CDR3 protein: CASSISSGRGEKLFF. The CDR3 nucleotides are TGTGCCAGCAGCATCTCGTCAGGGCGTGGTGAAAAACTGTTTTTT. This chain joins TRBV7-2 and TRBJ1-4; the D gene is possibly TRBD1 (5 bases). The germline CDR1 and CDR2 sequences are SGHTA and FQGNSA. Trimming stripped 5 bases from V and 7 bases from J, with 17 bases between. This CDR3 is 15 amino acids long.

This clonotype was seen once. The J gene is TRBJ2-7, the V gene TRBV20-1, with 12 bases aligning to TRBD2. This CDR3 comprises 13 residues. Germline CDR1 reads DFQATT; CDR2 reads SNEGSKA (reference sequence). CDR3 nucleotide sequence: TGCAGCTCGACTAGCGGGGGTTCCTACGAGCAGTACTTC. It translates to CSSTSGGSYEQYF.

This sequence joins TRBV7-2 and TRBJ2-7; 12 bases align to TRBD2. Germline V gene lookup returns CDR1 SGHTA and CDR2 FQGNSA. Trimming cost V 5 bases and J 7 bases; bases outside gene matches: 12. The CDR3 length is 16 residues. CDR3 sequence (DNA): TGTGCCAGCAGCCCTAGGGGGAGGCTAGCGGGGGGGGAGCAGTACTTC. Protein sequence: CASSPRGRLAGGEQYF.

This clonotype was observed a few times. The gene calls are TRBV20-1 and TRBJ2-5, with 10 bases identical to TRBD2. V gave up 6 bases and J gave up 2 bases; unmatched junction bases: 6. Germline V gene sequence: CDR1 DFQATT, CDR2 SNEGSKA (reference sequence). The CDR3 is 14 residues long. This chain's CDR3 is CSASQRGGQETQYF. The CDR3 bases are TGCAGTGCCTCTCAGCGGGGGGGACAAGAGACCCAGTACTTC.

The chain employs TRBV20-1 and TRBJ1-6; 7 bases line up with TRBD1. CDR3 length: 14 amino acids. V was pared by 1 base and J by 8 bases, with 5 bases of the junction left unmatched. Per the germline V gene, CDR1 is DFQATT and CDR2 is SNEGSKA (reference sequence). The CDR3 loop reads CSARGGTAHSPLHF. Written as DNA, the CDR3 is TGCAGTGCTAGAGGGGGGACAGCCCATTCACCCCTCCACTTT.

V and J are TRBV24-1 and TRBJ2-3; 11 nucleotides align to TRBD2. Germline V gene lookup returns CDR1 KGHDR and CDR2 SFDVKD. The J segment lost 3 bases and the V segment lost 0 bases, leaving 7 bases of the junction unmatched. This CDR3 region has 18 residues. In nucleotides, the CDR3 is TGTGCCACCAGTGATTTGCATACTAGCGGGGGTCCTACAGATACGCAGTATTTT. Its protein product is CATSDLHTSGGPTDTQYF.

The chain employs TRBV7-2 and TRBJ1-1; D call uncertain. Germline CDR1 reads SGHTA; CDR2 reads FQGNSA. V dropped 4 bases and J dropped 0 bases, with 15 bases sitting between them. This CDR3 region has 16 residues. The CDR3 loop is CASSSLYSPMNTEAFF. CDR3 nucleotides: TGTGCCAGCAGCTCCCTTTACAGCCCCATGAACACTGAAGCTTTCTTT. The variable domain in full, with the rest retrieved from reference TRBV7-2 and TRBJ1-1, is GAGVSQSPSNKVTEKGKDVELRCDPISGHTALYWYRQSLGQGLEFLIYFQGNSAPDKSGLPSDRFSAERTGGSVSTLTIQRTQQEDSAVYLCASSSLYSPMNTEAFFGQGTRLTVV.

This rearrangement joins TRBV6-2 or TRBV6-3 to TRBJ2-7; the D gene could be TRBD1 or TRBD2 (5 bases each). From germline, CDR1 is MNHEY and CDR2 SVGEGT. V was clipped by 4 bases and J by 7 bases, with 20 bases between them. This CDR3 region has 15 residues. For the CDR3, the DNA is TGTGCCAGCAGTTTGCTCGGGACCGATATCTCTGAGCAGTACTTC. Translation gives CASSLLGTDISEQYF.

This clonotype was seen more than once but under ten times. The rearrangement uses TRBV12-3 or TRBV12-4 and TRBJ1-2, with a tentative D call TRBD1 (6 bases). Trimming left V 6 bases short and J 3 bases short, with 17 bases between. There are 15 residues in the CDR3. For the CDR3, the DNA is TGTGCCAGCAGCACGACAGGCGTAATATACTATGGCTACACCTTC. It specifies CASSTTGVIYYGYTF.

The rearrangement uses TRBV7-3 and TRBJ2-1, with D tentatively TRBD2 (6 bases). There are 12 residues in the CDR3. Trimming pared 3 bases from V and 11 bases from J, leaving 11 bases between. Germline CDR1 SGHTA, CDR2 FQGTGA. CDR3 DNA sequence: TGTGCCAGCAGCTTTACCGGGAGCCAGCAGTTCTTC. This gives the protein CASSFTGSQQFF.

This clonotype was counted between two and nine times. V usage is TRBV10-3 and J usage is TRBJ2-7, with 14 bases lining up with TRBD2. The end of the DNA is better explained by TRBJ2-5, so the J call may be wrong. The germline V gene encodes CDR1 ENHRY and CDR2 SYGVKD. This CDR3 spans 14 amino acids. In nucleotides, the CDR3 is TGTGCCATCGGGACTAGCGGGGGTAGAGAGACCCAGTACTTC. It specifies CAIGTSGGRETQYF.

This clonotype came up a few times. The chain joins TRBV7-8 to TRBJ2-7; D might be TRBD2 (5 bases). The CDR3 has 13 residues. The germline V and J ends were trimmed by 5 bases and 2 bases, with 10 bases remaining between them. CDR1 and CDR2 from the germline V gene are SGHVS and FQNEAQ. The CDR3 DNA is TGTGCCAGCAGCGTAGACGGGACCTACGAGCAGTACTTC. Translated: CASSVDGTYEQYF.

This clonotype was recorded a few times. The V gene is TRBV4-3, the J gene TRBJ2-1; D unresolved. Germline V lookup: CDR1 LGHNA, CDR2 YSLEER. V lost 0 bases to trimming and J lost 8 bases, with 8 bases between them. CDR3 size: 13 residues. DNA for the CDR3: TGCGCCAGCAGCCAAGAGCTTCGTGATGAGCAGTTCTTC. This codes for CASSQELRDEQFF.

V gene TRBV20-1 combines with J gene TRBJ2-7; 7 bases match TRBD1. The ends lost 0 bases at V and 4 bases at J; junction bases unmatched: 6. The CDR3 has 14 amino acids. Per germline, CDR1 DFQATT and CDR2 SNEGSKA (reference sequence). CDR3 sequence reads: CSARDLGRGYEQYF. The CDR3 DNA sequence: TGCAGTGCTAGAGATCTCGGCAGGGGGTACGAGCAGTACTTC.

This clonotype was detected only once. This CDR3 reads CASILQSSYEQYF. CDR3 bases: TGTGCCAGCATCCTACAGTCCTCCTACGAGCAGTACTTC. V and J are TRBV5-6 and TRBJ2-5, with D hard to call. With the DNA end fitting TRBJ2-7 better, the J assignment may be wrong. The length of the CDR3 is 13 residues. CDR1 is SGHDT and CDR2 is YYEEEE in the germline V gene.

V and J are TRBV6-1 and TRBJ1-2; a weak D match, TRBD1 (5 bases). The CDR3 runs to 13 residues. Germline loops: CDR1 MNHNS, CDR2 SASEGT. Trimming shortened V by 2 bases and J by 6 bases, and 10 bases separated the two germline ends. The CDR3 here is CASSEQGLNGYTF. The DNA of the CDR3 is TGTGCCAGCAGTGAACAGGGTCTAAATGGCTACACCTTC.